The clone carrying this TCR beta chain was seen many times. The antigen is unknown. The sample is drawn from a study of T cells in Graves' hyperthyroidism and ophthalmopathy. Study-wide results and caveats: With a median lead of approximately 6.4 months before onset, the model predicted ophthalmopathy. The majority of expanded thyroid clonotypes above 0.001 also appeared in blood.

Germline V lookup: CDR1 SGHVS, CDR2 FNYEAQ. V shed 8 bases and J shed 2 bases, with 16 bases lying between them. The CDR3 runs 16 residues. The source material, RNA transcripts, was used to amplify TCR beta CDR3 regions. When the TCR CDR3 underwent first-round RT-PCR, the HTBI primer set was used. In TCRdb, the multiplex PCR reads were re-called with MiXCR into one record per CDR3 protein. This table has hundreds of thousands of distinct CDR3 sequences, about 38% appearing once. The sequenced material came from blood. The chain has TRBV7-6 and TRBJ2-6; a possible D gene is TRBD2 (5 bases). This TCR was recovered from a man between 18 and 35 years old with Graves' hyperthyroidism. In DNA, the CDR3 is TGTGCCAGCTCCCTTGGCGGGTCCCCTGGGGCCAACGTCCTGACTTTC. Amino acids: CASSLGGSPGANVLTF.